This T cell receptor (beta chain) appears in the sequencing data of a study of PD-L1 blockade in urothelial cancer. This CDR3 comprises 14 residues. Germline-derived CDR1 and CDR2 are MGHRA and YSYEKL. Deletions cut 3 bases from V and 2 bases from J, with 11 bases between. Data came from immunoSEQ multiplex PCR; TCRdb stores just in-frame clones and leaves some out. The sample carries about 83,000 clones, approximately 86% recorded once. The sequence derives from a woman aged 70-85 years with urothelial cancer. The chain recombines TRBV4-1 with TRBJ2-7; the D gene is possibly TRBD2 (6 bases). The sequences come from PBMCs, collected around atezolizumab (anti-PD-L1) treatment. CDR3 bases: TGCGCCAGCAGCCACATGGAGGGGCCCTACGAGCAGTACTTC. Residues: CASSHMEGPYEQYF.